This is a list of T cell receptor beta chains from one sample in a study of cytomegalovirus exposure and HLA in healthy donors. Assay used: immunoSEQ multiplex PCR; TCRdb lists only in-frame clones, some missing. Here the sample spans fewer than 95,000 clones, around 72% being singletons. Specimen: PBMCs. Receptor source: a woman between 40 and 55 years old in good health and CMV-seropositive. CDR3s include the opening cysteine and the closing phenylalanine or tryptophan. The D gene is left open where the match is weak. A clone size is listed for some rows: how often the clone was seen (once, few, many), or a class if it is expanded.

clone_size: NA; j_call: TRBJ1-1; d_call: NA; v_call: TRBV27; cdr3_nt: TGTGCCAGCAGGCCGGTAGTCGACACTGAAGCTTTCTTT; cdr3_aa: CASRPVVDTEAFF
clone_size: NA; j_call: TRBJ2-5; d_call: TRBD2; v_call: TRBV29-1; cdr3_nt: TGCAGCGTTGAAGAGACTAGCGGGGGTACGACCCAGTACTTC; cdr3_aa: CSVEETSGGTTQYF
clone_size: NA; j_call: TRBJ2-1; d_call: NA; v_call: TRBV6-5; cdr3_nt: TGTGCCAGCAAGCCCCAGACATTCAATGAGCAGTTCTTC; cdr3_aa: CASKPQTFNEQFF
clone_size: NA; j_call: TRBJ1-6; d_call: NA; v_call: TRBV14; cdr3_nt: TGTGCCAGCAGCCAAGATTGGGGGCTCGCCTATAATTCACCCCTCCACTTT; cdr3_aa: CASSQDWGLAYNSPLHF
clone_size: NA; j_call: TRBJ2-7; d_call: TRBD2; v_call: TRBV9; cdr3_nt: TGTGCCAGCAGCGTAGGCTCAGCGGGGCTTTACGAGCAGTACTTC; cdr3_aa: CASSVGSAGLYEQYF
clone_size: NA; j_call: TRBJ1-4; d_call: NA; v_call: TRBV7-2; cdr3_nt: TGTGCCAGCAGCCCATACTTGGGGCGTGATGATGAAAAACTGTTTTTT; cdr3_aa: CASSPYLGRDDEKLFF
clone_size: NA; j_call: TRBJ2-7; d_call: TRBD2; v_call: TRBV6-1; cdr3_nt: TGTGCCAGCAGTGATTTCAGGACTAGCGGGGGCTACGAGCAGTACTTC; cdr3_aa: CASSDFRTSGGYEQYF
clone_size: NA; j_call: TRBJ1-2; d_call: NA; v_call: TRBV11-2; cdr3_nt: TGTGCCAGCAGCTTACCGGGACTGTTCTATGGCTACACCTTC; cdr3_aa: CASSLPGLFYGYTF
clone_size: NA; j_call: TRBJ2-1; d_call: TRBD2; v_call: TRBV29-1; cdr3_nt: TGCAGCGTTGAAGGGACTAGCGGCAATTACAATGAGCAGTTCTTC; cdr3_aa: CSVEGTSGNYNEQFF
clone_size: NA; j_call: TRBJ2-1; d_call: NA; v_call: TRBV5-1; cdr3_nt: TGCGCCAGCAGCTTCCTCCGGGACACCTTCTACAATGAGCAGTTCTTC; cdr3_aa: CASSFLRDTFYNEQFF
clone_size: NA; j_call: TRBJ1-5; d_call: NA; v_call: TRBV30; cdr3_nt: TGTGCCTGGAGTATGGGAGGGGCATCCCAGCCCCAGCATTTT; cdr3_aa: CAWSMGGASQPQHF
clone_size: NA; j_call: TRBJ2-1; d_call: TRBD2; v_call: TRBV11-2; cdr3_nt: TGTGCCAGCAGCTTATTGGGCGGGAGCAATGAGCAGTTCTTC; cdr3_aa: CASSLLGGSNEQFF
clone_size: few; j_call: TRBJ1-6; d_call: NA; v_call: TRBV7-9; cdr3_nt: TGTGCCAGCAGCTTAGGCGGCTCCTATAATTCACCCCTCCACTTT; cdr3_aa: CASSLGGSYNSPLHF
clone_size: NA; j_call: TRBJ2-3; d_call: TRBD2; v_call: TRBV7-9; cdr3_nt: TGTGCCAGCAGCTTGGGGAGACTAGCGGGAGTCCGGGCAGATACGCAGTATTTT; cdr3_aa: CASSLGRLAGVRADTQYF
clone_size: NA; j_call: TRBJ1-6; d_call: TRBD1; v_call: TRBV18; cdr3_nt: TGTGCCAGCTCACCACTAGACAGGGGTAATTCACCCCTCCACTTT; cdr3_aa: CASSPLDRGNSPLHF
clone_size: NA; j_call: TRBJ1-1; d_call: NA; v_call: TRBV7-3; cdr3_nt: TGTGCCAGCAGCTTAGTGAGAGATTCCACGGCTTTCTTT; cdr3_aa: CASSLVRDSTAFF
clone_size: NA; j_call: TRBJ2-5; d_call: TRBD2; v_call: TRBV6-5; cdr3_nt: TGTGCCAGCAGTTACTCGACCGGGGGGGGGACCCAGTACTTC; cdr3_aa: CASSYSTGGGTQYF
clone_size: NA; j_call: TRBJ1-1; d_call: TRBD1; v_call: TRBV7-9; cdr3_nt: TGTGCCAGCAGCCGATATTCGGACAGGGGACGAACTGAAGCTTTCTTT; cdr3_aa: CASSRYSDRGRTEAFF
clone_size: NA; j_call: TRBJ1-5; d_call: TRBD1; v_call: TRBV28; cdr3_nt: TGTGCCAGCAGTTTTCAGGGGGCTTCTCAGCCCCAGCATTTT; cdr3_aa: CASSFQGASQPQHF
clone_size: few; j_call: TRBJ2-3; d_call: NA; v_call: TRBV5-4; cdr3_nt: TGTGCCAGCAGCCCCGCCCGCCAGGGACACACAGATACGCAGTATTTT; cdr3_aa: CASSPARQGHTDTQYF
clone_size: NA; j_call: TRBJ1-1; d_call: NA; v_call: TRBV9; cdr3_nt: TGTGCCAGCAGCACAGGGTTGAACACTGAAGCTTTCTTT; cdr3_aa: CASSTGLNTEAFF
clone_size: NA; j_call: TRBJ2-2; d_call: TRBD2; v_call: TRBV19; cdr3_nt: TGTGCCAGTACCCTCGGGACTAGCGGGGCCGGGGAGCTGTTTTTT; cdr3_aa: CASTLGTSGAGELFF
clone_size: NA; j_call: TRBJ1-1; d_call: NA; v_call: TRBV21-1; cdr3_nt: TGTGCCAGCAGCATGTACGTATGGAGGAACACTGAAGCTTTCTTT; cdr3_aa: CASSMYVWRNTEAFF
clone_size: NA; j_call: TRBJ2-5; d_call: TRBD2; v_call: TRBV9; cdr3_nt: TGTGCCAGCAGCGTAGGCGGCGGGGGTGGTTTTGGAGAGACCCAGTACTTC; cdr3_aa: CASSVGGGGGFGETQYF
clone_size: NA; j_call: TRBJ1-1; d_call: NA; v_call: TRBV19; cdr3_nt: TGTGCCAGCTCCGGCACTGAAGCTTTCTTT; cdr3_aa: CASSGTEAFF
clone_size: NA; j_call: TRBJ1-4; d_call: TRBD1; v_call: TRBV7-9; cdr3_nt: TGTGCCAGCAGCTTAGGGACAGGGGGCGGTGAAAAACTGTTTTTT; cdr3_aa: CASSLGTGGGEKLFF
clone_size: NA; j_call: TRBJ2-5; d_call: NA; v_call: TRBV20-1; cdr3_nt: TGCAGTGCTGGACTGGGGGAGACCCAGTACTTC; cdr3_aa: CSAGLGETQYF
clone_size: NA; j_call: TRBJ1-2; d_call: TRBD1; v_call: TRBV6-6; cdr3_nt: TGTGCCAGCAATCCAACAGGGGACTATGGCTACACCTTC; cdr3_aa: CASNPTGDYGYTF
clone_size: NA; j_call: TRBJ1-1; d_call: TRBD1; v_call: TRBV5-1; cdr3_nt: TGCGCCAGCAGCGGAACAACAGGGGCCGAAGCTTTCTTT; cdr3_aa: CASSGTTGAEAFF
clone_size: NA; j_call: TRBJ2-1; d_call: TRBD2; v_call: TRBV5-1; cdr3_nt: TGCGCCAGCAGCCCCGGGACTAGCTGGGAGCAGTTCTTC; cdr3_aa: CASSPGTSWEQFF
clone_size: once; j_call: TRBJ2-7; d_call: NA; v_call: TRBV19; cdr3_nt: TGTGCCAGTAATCAGGGTCGCGACGAGCAGTACTTC; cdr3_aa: CASNQGRDEQYF
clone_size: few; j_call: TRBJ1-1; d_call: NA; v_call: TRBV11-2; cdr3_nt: TGTGCCAGCAGCTTGCCCGGGACTGTTACTGAAGCTTTCTTT; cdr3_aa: CASSLPGTVTEAFF
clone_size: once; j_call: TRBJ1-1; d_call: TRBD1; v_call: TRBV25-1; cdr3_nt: TGTGCCAGCAGAGACAGGGTTGGAACTGAAGCTTTCTTT; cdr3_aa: CASRDRVGTEAFF
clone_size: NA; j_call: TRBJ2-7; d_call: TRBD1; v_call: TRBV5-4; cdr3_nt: TGTGCCAGCAGCTTGAACCGGGACAGGATTTTATACGAGCAGTACTTC; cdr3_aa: CASSLNRDRILYEQYF
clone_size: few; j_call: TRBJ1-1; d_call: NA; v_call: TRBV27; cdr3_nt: TGTGCCAGCAGTTTAATGGGGCTAAGGAACACTGAAGCTTTCTTT; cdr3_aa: CASSLMGLRNTEAFF
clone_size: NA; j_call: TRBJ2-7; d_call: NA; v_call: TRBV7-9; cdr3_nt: TGTGCCAGCAGCTTAGAAGTTACGGGCGAGCAGTACTTC; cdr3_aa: CASSLEVTGEQYF
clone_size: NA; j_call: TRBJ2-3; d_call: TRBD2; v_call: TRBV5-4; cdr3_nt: TGTGCCAGCAGCCCACTAGCGGGAGGGCCTAGCACAGATACGCAGTATTTT; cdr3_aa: CASSPLAGGPSTDTQYF
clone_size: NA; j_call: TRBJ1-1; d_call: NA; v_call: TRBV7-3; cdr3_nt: TGTGCCAGCAGCTTAATACGACAGAAGAACACTGAAGCTTTCTTT; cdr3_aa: CASSLIRQKNTEAFF
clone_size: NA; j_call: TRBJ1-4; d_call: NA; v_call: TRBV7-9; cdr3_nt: TGTGCCAGCAGCGGAGGATTGGATGAAAAACTGTTTTTT; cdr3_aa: CASSGGLDEKLFF
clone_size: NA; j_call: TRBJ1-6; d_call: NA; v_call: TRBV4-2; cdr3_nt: TGTGCCAGCAGCATACTCCCGGGGGTGGATAATTCACCCCTCCACTTT; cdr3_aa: CASSILPGVDNSPLHF
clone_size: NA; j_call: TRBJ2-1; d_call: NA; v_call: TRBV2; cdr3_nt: TGTGCCAGCAGGGTAGCGGCCTCCTACAATGAGCAGTTCTTC; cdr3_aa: CASRVAASYNEQFF
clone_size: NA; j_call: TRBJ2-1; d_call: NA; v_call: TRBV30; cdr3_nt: TGTGCCTGGACCTCGCGATCCGGGTACGGGTTCAATGAGCAGTTCTTC; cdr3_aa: CAWTSRSGYGFNEQFF
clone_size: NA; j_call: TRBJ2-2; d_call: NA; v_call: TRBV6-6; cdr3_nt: TGTGCCAGCAGAGTACAGGGGAACACCGGGGAGCTGTTTTTT; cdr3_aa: CASRVQGNTGELFF
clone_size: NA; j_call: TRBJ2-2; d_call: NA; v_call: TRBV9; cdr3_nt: TGTGCCAGCAGCGCCTGGTCCGGACTTAACACCGGGGAGCTGTTTTTT; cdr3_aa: CASSAWSGLNTGELFF
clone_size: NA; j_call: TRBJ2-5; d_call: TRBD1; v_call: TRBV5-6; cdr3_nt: TGTGCCAGCAGCTTGGCAAGGGACAGGCAAGAGACCCAGTACTTC; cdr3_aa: CASSLARDRQETQYF
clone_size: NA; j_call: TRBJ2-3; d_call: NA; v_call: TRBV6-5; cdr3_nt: TGTGCCAGCAGTAAACGGACTGCTAGCACAGATACGCAGTATTTT; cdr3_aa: CASSKRTASTDTQYF
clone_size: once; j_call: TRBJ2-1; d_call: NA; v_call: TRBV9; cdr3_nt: TGTGCCAGCAGCGTAGCTACGGGGGCCTACAATGAGCAGTTCTTC; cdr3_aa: CASSVATGAYNEQFF
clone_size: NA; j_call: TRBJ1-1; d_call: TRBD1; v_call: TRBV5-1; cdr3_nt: TGCGCCAGCAGCCTGGCCGGGACAGGGGGCACTGAAGCTTTCTTT; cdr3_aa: CASSLAGTGGTEAFF
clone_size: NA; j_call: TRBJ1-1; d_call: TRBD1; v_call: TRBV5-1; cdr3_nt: TGCGCCAGCAGCTTGTCCGGGACAGGGGTCACTGAAGCTTTCTTT; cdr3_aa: CASSLSGTGVTEAFF
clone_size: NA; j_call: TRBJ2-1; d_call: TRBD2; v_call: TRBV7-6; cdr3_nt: TGTGCCAGCAGCTTAAATGGGGCTAGCGGGGGGGCTTCCTACAATGAGCAGTTCTTC; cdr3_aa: CASSLNGASGGASYNEQFF
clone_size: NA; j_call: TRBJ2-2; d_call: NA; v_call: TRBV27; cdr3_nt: TGTGCCAGCGGACCCCAACTGAGGGATATTCGCGACGGGGAGCTGTTTTTT; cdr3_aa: CASGPQLRDIRDGELFF
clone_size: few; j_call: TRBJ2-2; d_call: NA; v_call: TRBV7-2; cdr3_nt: TGTGCCAGCAGCTCTCCGGAGAGGGGGAAGGTGACCGGGGAGCTGTTTTTT; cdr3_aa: CASSSPERGKVTGELFF
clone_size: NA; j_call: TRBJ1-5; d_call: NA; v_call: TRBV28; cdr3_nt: TGTGCCAGCAGTTCAAGAACAGGTAATCAGCCCCAGCATTTT; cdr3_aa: CASSSRTGNQPQHF
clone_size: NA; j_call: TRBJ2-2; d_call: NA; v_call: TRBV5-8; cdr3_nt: TGTGCCAGCAGCTTGACCTATTACACCGGGGAGCTGTTTTTT; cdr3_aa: CASSLTYYTGELFF
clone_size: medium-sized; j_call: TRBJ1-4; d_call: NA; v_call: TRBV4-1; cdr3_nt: TGCGCCAGCAGCTTAGGGGCGCAGGGTGAAAAACTGTTTTTT; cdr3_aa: CASSLGAQGEKLFF
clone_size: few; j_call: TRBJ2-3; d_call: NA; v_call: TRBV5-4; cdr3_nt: TGTGCCAGCAGCTCCGGACTACCCAGCACAGATACGCAGTATTTT; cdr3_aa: CASSSGLPSTDTQYF
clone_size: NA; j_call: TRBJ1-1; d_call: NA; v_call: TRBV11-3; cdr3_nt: TGTGCCAGCAGCAAAACAGTGAACACTGAAGCTTTCTTT; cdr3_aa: CASSKTVNTEAFF
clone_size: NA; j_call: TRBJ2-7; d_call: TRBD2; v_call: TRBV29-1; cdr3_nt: TGCAGCGTTGAAGATCCGGATAGCGGGAGCGCATCGTACGAGCAGTACTTC; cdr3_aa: CSVEDPDSGSASYEQYF
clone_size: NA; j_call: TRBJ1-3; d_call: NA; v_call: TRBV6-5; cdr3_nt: TGTGCCAGCAGAATCAACAGCCACTCTGGAAACACCATATATTTT; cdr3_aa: CASRINSHSGNTIYF
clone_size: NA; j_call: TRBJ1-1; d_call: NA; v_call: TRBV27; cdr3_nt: TGTGCCAGCAGTTTAGGGAGGAACACTGAAGCTTTCTTT; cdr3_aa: CASSLGRNTEAFF